These T cell receptor beta chains were read from a single sample in a study of T cell responses to AZD1222 COVID-19 vaccine. Sequenced by immunoSEQ multiplex PCR; TCRdb stores in-frame clones only, minus some. The sample yields 150,000 to 200,000 clones, almost 95% seen once. The material was peripheral blood, obtained on day 0 of AZD1222 vaccination. The receptors derive from an adult in good health. Both conserved end residues are part of each CDR3. The D gene is left open where the match is weak. Not every row has a clone size; where given, it reads once, few, many or a size class.

14,TRBJ1-1,TRBV18,.,.,CASSPLGSNTEAFF,TGTGCCAGCTCACCTCTCGGGAGTAACACTGAAGCTTTCTTT
14,TRBJ2-1,TRBV27,.,TRBD1,CASQPGQGAHEQFF,TGTGCCAGCCAACCGGGACAGGGAGCCCATGAGCAGTTCTTC
13,TRBJ1-2,TRBV7-2,.,.,CASSYNLRGGYTF,TGTGCCAGCAGCTATAATCTACGGGGGGGCTACACCTTC
12,TRBJ1-2,TRBV30,once,.,CAWSVSGYGYTF,TGTGCCTGGAGTGTAAGTGGCTATGGCTACACCTTC
14,TRBJ1-6,TRBV2,.,.,CASNSGSYNSPLHF,TGTGCCAGCAATTCAGGCTCCTATAATTCACCCCTCCACTTT
16,TRBJ2-3,TRBV14,.,.,CASSPEFLGRRDTQYF,TGTGCCAGCAGCCCAGAGTTCTTAGGGCGTAGAGATACGCAGTATTTT
16,TRBJ2-3,TRBV10-1,.,.,CASSLMGGPSTDTQYF,TGCGCCAGCAGCCTCATGGGCGGCCCTAGCACAGATACGCAGTATTTT
14,TRBJ1-1,TRBV18,.,.,CASSPQKLNTEAFF,TGTGCCAGCTCACCTCAGAAGTTGAATACTGAAGCTTTCTTT
13,TRBJ1-4,TRBV11-2,.,.,CASSVGRTEKLFF,TGTGCCAGCAGCGTGGGGAGGACAGAAAAACTGTTTTTT
13,TRBJ1-1,TRBV29-1,.,TRBD1,CSVREGAGTEAFF,TGCAGCGTTCGGGAGGGGGCCGGCACTGAAGCTTTCTTT
14,TRBJ2-2,TRBV6-4,.,.,CASSEQSNTGELFF,TGTGCCAGCAGTGAACAGTCGAACACCGGGGAGCTGTTTTTT
17,TRBJ2-7,TRBV7-9,once,TRBD2,CASSPRGTSGAPYEQYF,TGTGCCAGCAGCCCCCGTGGGACTAGCGGAGCCCCCTACGAGCAGTACTTC
15,TRBJ2-5,TRBV18,once,.,CASSLQPTQQETQYF,TGTGCCAGCTCACTACAACCGACACAACAAGAGACCCAGTACTTC
16,TRBJ1-3,TRBV21-1,.,.,CASSSLGQPVGNTIYF,TGTGCCAGCAGCAGCCTGGGACAGCCAGTTGGAAACACCATATATTTT
12,TRBJ1-1,TRBV13,.,.,CASSSRGGAAFF,TGTGCCAGCAGCTCGAGGGGGGGCGCAGCTTTCTTT
16,TRBJ1-4,TRBV19,.,.,CASSIRGGNPAEKLFF,TGTGCCAGTAGTATAAGGGGCGGGAATCCGGCTGAAAAACTGTTTTTT
12,TRBJ1-2,TRBV29-1,few,.,CSVELGSYGYTF,TGCAGCGTTGAATTAGGTTCATATGGCTACACCTTC
12,TRBJ2-2,TRBV27,.,.,CASGGDTGELFF,TGTGCCAGCGGGGGAGACACCGGGGAGCTGTTTTTT
15,TRBJ2-1,TRBV10-1,.,TRBD2,CASSESIAGANEQFF,TGCGCCAGCAGTGAGTCGATAGCGGGAGCCAATGAGCAGTTCTTC
15,TRBJ1-2,TRBV18,.,.,CASSPTGQINYGYTF,TGTGCCAGCTCACCTACGGGACAAATAAACTATGGCTACACCTTC
11,TRBJ2-5,TRBV6-5,.,.,CASSILETQYF,TGTGCCAGCAGTATCCTTGAGACCCAGTACTTC
15,TRBJ2-3,TRBV29-1,.,TRBD2,CSVSLTSGRTDTQYF,TGCAGCGTATCCCTGACTAGCGGGCGCACAGATACGCAGTATTTT
16,TRBJ1-2,TRBV27,.,.,CASSELTGTSIYGYTF,TGTGCCAGCAGTGAACTAACCGGGACTTCCATATATGGCTACACCTTC
14,TRBJ2-2,TRBV7-3,.,.,CASSSMWGSGELFF,TGTGCCAGCAGCTCCATGTGGGGAAGCGGGGAGCTGTTTTTT
16,TRBJ1-5,TRBV6-6,.,TRBD1,CASIGQGSLFFQPQHF,TGTGCCAGCATTGGACAGGGAAGTTTGTTTTTTCAGCCCCAGCATTTT
14,TRBJ1-2,TRBV4-3,once,.,CASSPERVGDGYTF,TGCGCCAGCAGCCCAGAACGGGTTGGGGATGGCTACACCTTC
18,TRBJ1-6,TRBV7-2,.,.,CASSLVSAGTSKNSPLHF,TGTGCCAGCAGCTTAGTATCAGCTGGGACAAGTAAAAATTCACCCCTCCACTTT
11,TRBJ2-7,TRBV5-4,.,TRBD1,CASSIGQGEYF,TGTGCCAGCAGCATTGGACAGGGGGAGTACTTC
15,TRBJ1-5,TRBV28,.,.,CASSLGQAIDQPQHF,TGTGCCAGCAGTTTAGGGCAGGCGATAGATCAGCCCCAGCATTTT
15,TRBJ2-1,TRBV27,.,TRBD2,CASSQGTSVYNEQFF,TGTGCCAGCAGCCAGGGGACTAGCGTCTACAATGAGCAGTTCTTC
13,TRBJ1-3,TRBV12-5,.,.,CASGLVSGNTIYF,TGTGCTAGTGGTTTGGTAAGCGGAAACACCATATATTTT
15,TRBJ2-7,TRBV4-1,.,TRBD1,CASSQGWTGGYEQYF,TGCGCCAGCAGCCAAGGGTGGACAGGGGGCTACGAGCAGTACTTC
15,TRBJ1-1,TRBV18,.,.,CASSPLGTTNTEAFF,TGTGCCAGCTCACCATTGGGGACAACGAACACTGAAGCTTTCTTT
15,TRBJ1-5,TRBV3-1/TRBV3-2,once,.,CASSQGALGNQPQHF,TGTGCCAGCAGCCAAGGAGCGTTGGGCAATCAGCCCCAGCATTTT
15,TRBJ1-3,TRBV9,.,.,CASSAHLGNGNTIYF,TGTGCCAGCAGCGCCCACCTCGGGAACGGAAACACCATATATTTT
16,TRBJ1-1,TRBV3-1/TRBV3-2,once,TRBD1,CASSQAARGHGTEAFF,TGTGCCAGCAGCCAAGCAGCGAGGGGGCATGGGACTGAAGCTTTCTTT
14,TRBJ1-1,TRBV7-9,.,TRBD1,CASSALTGGLGAFF,TGTGCCAGCAGCGCCCTTACAGGGGGCCTGGGTGCTTTCTTT
17,TRBJ2-6,TRBV4-1,.,.,CASSPLWARVGANVLTF,TGCGCCAGCAGCCCCCTATGGGCAAGGGTCGGGGCCAACGTCCTGACTTTC
15,TRBJ1-3,TRBV2,once,.,CASTPGGRSGNTIYF,TGTGCCAGCACCCCGGGGGGTAGGTCTGGAAACACCATATATTTT
16,TRBJ1-5,TRBV7-2,.,TRBD1,CASSDGTAYSNQPQHF,TGTGCCAGCAGCGACGGGACAGCGTATAGCAATCAGCCCCAGCATTTT
15,TRBJ2-7,TRBV30,once,.,CAWSVTRTGGYEQYF,TGTGCCTGGAGTGTAACCCGGACTGGGGGCTACGAGCAGTACTTC
14,TRBJ1-4,TRBV7-6,.,.,CASSLARSAEKLFF,TGTGCCAGCAGCTTAGCGCGATCGGCGGAAAAACTGTTTTTT
20,TRBJ1-5,TRBV15,.,TRBD1,CATSRRRDRGVLDGNQPQHF,TGTGCCACCAGCAGACGACGGGACAGGGGGGTCCTCGATGGCAATCAGCCCCAGCATTTT
14,TRBJ1-4,TRBV30,.,.,CACSSGVSREKLFF,TGTGCCTGCTCTTCAGGGGTCTCACGTGAAAAACTGTTTTTT
15,TRBJ2-7,TRBV3-1/TRBV3-2,.,TRBD1,CASSQDSRGSYEQYF,TGTGCCAGCAGCCAAGATAGCAGGGGGTCCTACGAGCAGTACTTC
14,TRBJ2-2,TRBV27,.,.,CASSSQGLTGELFF,TGTGCCAGCAGTTCGCAGGGGCTCACCGGGGAGCTGTTTTTT
13,TRBJ2-1,TRBV5-4,.,.,CASSSQGDNEQFF,TGTGCCAGCAGCTCGCAGGGAGACAATGAGCAGTTCTTC
14,TRBJ1-2,TRBV19,.,TRBD1,CASSIEDRADGYTF,TGTGCCAGTAGTATAGAGGACAGGGCGGATGGCTACACCTTC